A single sample is the source of the 17 T cell receptor beta chains below, sequenced in a study of cytomegalovirus exposure and HLA in healthy donors. PCR amplification relied on 60 Vbeta primers (plus 13 Jbeta primers). Generated by immunoSEQ multiplex PCR, the TCRdb table keeps only in-frame clones and is missing some. The sample lists 150,000 to 200,000 clones, roughly 86% occurring once. Sequencing input: PBMCs. Receptors originate from a woman aged 18-29 years in good health and CMV-seronegative.

The rearrangement uses TRBV5-1 and TRBJ2-1; 10 bases agree with TRBD2. V gave up 5 bases and J gave up 3 bases; unmatched junction bases: 2. The CDR3 length is 14 residues. Per the germline V gene, CDR1 is SGHRS and CDR2 is YFSETQ. The CDR3 coding sequence is TGCGCCAGCAGAACTAGCGGGAACTACAATGAGCAGTTCTTC. It codes for CASRTSGNYNEQFF.

The chain uses TRBV5-1 and TRBJ2-2, with 8 bases aligning to TRBD1. The CDR3 runs to 19 residues. Germline-derived CDR1 and CDR2 are SGHRS and YFSETQ. With V trimmed by 6 bases and J by 3 bases, 19 bases remained unmatched. In nucleotides, the CDR3 is TGCGCCAGCACCATCGCCGGCCTGGGCGGACAGGGTGACACCGGGGAGCTGTTTTTT. Translating gives CASTIAGLGGQGDTGELFF.

This chain connects TRBV2 to TRBJ1-2; perhaps TRBD1 as D (6 bases). V dropped 3 bases and J dropped 2 bases, with 13 bases sitting between them. Looked up from germline, CDR1 is SNHLY and CDR2 is FYNNEI. The CDR3 totals 15 residues. The DNA of the CDR3 is TGTGCCAGCAGTGAGGGCAGGGGCGGGAACTATGGCTACACCTTC. Translated, it gives CASSEGRGGNYGYTF.

The chain joins TRBV28 to TRBJ2-5; no firm D call. V was pared by 8 bases and J by 2 bases, with 12 bases between. The CDR3 totals 13 residues. Per the germline V gene, CDR1 is MDHEN and CDR2 is SYDVKM. This CDR3 is CASREGAQETQYF. The CDR3 coding sequence is TGTGCCAGCCGAGAAGGAGCACAAGAGACCCAGTACTTC. Combining the CDR3 with reference TRBV28 and TRBJ2-5 gives the whole variable domain DVKVTQSSRYLVKRTGEKVFLECVQDMDHENMFWYRQDPGLGLRLIYFSYDVKMKEKGDIPEGYSVSREKKERFSLILESASTNQTSMYLCASREGAQETQYFGPGTRLLVL.

The chain recombines TRBV6-5 with TRBJ1-2, with TRBD1 matching over 10 bases. CDR1 is MNHEY and CDR2 is SVGAGI in the germline V gene. The V and J ends lost 7 bases and 5 bases, in that order; junction bases with no gene match: 10. This CDR3 is 15 amino acids long. The CDR3 sequence is CASTGQGDYSYGYTF. As DNA, the CDR3 is TGTGCCAGCACCGGACAGGGGGACTACTCTTATGGCTACACCTTC.

The genes are TRBV7-2 and TRBJ1-1, with 8 bases matching TRBD1. The CDR3 is 13 amino acids. Trimming took 6 bases from V and 11 from J; bases not matched to a gene: 11. Germline CDR1 reads SGHTA; CDR2 reads FQGNSA. The CDR3 DNA is TGTGCCAGCAGTTCCGACAGGGGAGGAACGGCTTTCTTT. Translating gives CASSSDRGGTAFF.

V is TRBV6-5 and J is TRBJ2-7, with D possibly being TRBD2 (5 bases). The germline V and J ends were trimmed by 0 bases and 3 bases, with 9 bases remaining between them. Looked up from germline, CDR1 is MNHEY and CDR2 is SVGAGI. The CDR3 is 14 amino acids. The CDR3 bases are TGTGCCAGCAGTTACTCATGGGCGGGCTACGAGCAGTACTTC. Translation: CASSYSWAGYEQYF.

J is TRBJ2-2 and V is TRBV29-1; 8 bases agree with TRBD1. This CDR3 has 14 residues. Looked up from germline, CDR1 is SQVTM and CDR2 is ANQGSEA. After removal of 7 bases from V and 0 bases from J, the junction contained 4 bases not matched to a gene. The CDR3 DNA follows: TGCAGCGCCCGGGACAGGACGAACACCGGGGAGCTGTTTTTT. Encoded protein: CSARDRTNTGELFF.

The J gene is TRBJ1-6, the V gene TRBV30, with D hard to call. Per the germline V gene, CDR1 is GTSNPN and CDR2 is SVGIG (reference sequence). The CDR3 consists of 14 residues. V shed 1 base and J shed 13 bases, with 17 bases lying between them. The CDR3 DNA is TGTGCCTGGAGTGCTCCCCACGGGTTCTCGCCCCTCCACTTT. Protein: CAWSAPHGFSPLHF.

This clone was detected only a few times. This chain connects TRBV2 to TRBJ2-7; TRBD1 matches at 12 bases. V shed 7 bases and J 10 bases; nucleotides not matched to a gene: 8. This CDR3 has 13 amino acids. In germline, CDR1 is SNHLY, CDR2 FYNNEI. The CDR3 DNA is TGTGCCAGCAATCCGGGACAGGGGGCCCTTCAGTACTTC. This sequence encodes CASNPGQGALQYF.

The chain has TRBV5-1 and TRBJ2-7, with 7 bases aligning to TRBD1. Germline V gene data show CDR1 as SGHRS and CDR2 as YFSETQ. The CDR3 spans 13 residues. With 1 base clipped from V and 6 bases from J, the junction kept 4 bases outside the gene matches. The CDR3 coding sequence is TGCGCCAGCAGCTTGCGACAGGGAGCCGAGCAGTACTTC. This gives the protein CASSLRQGAEQYF.

The rearrangement uses TRBV6-1 and TRBJ1-1, with a tentative D call TRBD1 (6 bases). V shed 5 bases and J shed 6 bases, with 13 bases lying between them. The length of the CDR3 is 13 residues. Germline CDR1 and CDR2: MNHNS and SASEGT. The CDR3 reads CASSINQGSEAFF. CDR3 sequence (DNA): TGTGCCAGCAGTATCAACCAGGGGTCTGAAGCTTTCTTT.

In its sample, this clone was seen once. The chain links TRBV19 to TRBJ2-7; TRBD1 might be the D (5 bases). Germline CDR1 and CDR2: LNHDA and SQIVND (reference sequence). V was clipped by 6 bases and J by 1 base, with 10 bases between them. This CDR3 contains 13 residues. The CDR3 spells CASRKTDSYEQYF. The CDR3 DNA reads TGTGCCAGTAGGAAGACAGATTCCTACGAGCAGTACTTC.

V usage is TRBV6-1 and J usage is TRBJ1-2, with 9 bases aligning to TRBD1. CDR3 size: 16 residues. After removal of 0 bases from V and 8 bases from J, the junction contained 10 bases not matched to a gene. CDR1 is MNHNS and CDR2 is SASEGT in the germline V gene. The chain's CDR3 is CASSEAGTGWWGGYTF. CDR3 DNA: TGTGCCAGCAGTGAAGCGGGGACAGGGTGGTGGGGGGGCTACACCTTC.

The V and J genes are TRBV4-1 and TRBJ1-6; the D is unclear. The germline V and J ends were trimmed by 2 bases and 0 bases, with 17 bases remaining between them. The CDR3 consists of 19 residues. The germline CDR1 and CDR2 sequences are MGHRA and YSYEKL. The CDR3 region has the DNA TGCGCCAGCAGCCAAATCCCCAGCTTAGCCAGCTCCTATAATTCACCCCTCCACTTT. Translated: CASSQIPSLASSYNSPLHF.

V is TRBV5-4 and J is TRBJ2-1; 12 positions match TRBD2. This CDR3 region has 18 residues. Trimming cost V 3 bases and J 3 bases; bases outside gene matches: 10. CDR1 and CDR2 (germline): SGHNT, YYREEE (reference sequence). This CDR3 is CASSSSASGRAGYNEQFF. The DNA of the CDR3 is TGTGCCAGCAGCTCTTCGGCTAGCGGGAGGGCCGGCTACAATGAGCAGTTCTTC.

The chain links TRBV7-6 to TRBJ2-3; 10 bases agree with TRBD2. Germline CDR1 is SGHVS and CDR2 is FNYEAQ. The CDR3 is 19 amino acids. V lost 0 bases and J lost 7; bases outside the gene matches: 16. The DNA for the CDR3 is TGTGCCAGCAGCTTAGCGCCTCTAGGAGCGGGAGGGCCTTCAAATACGCAGTATTTT. Amino acid sequence: CASSLAPLGAGGPSNTQYF.